This paragraph covers one T cell receptor beta chain sequence. Antigen: not known. This sample is part of a study of T cell repertoires in cytomegalovirus infection. Study at large: The authors relied on CMV epitopes, both recently identified HLA-C-restricted and well-studied HLA-B-restricted.

One entry per CDR3 protein, called by TCRdb with MiXCR from the reads. The sample holds approximately 120,000 distinct CDR3 sequences, more than 25% seen once. Germline V CDR1 and CDR2: LNHNV, YYDKDF (reference sequence). The CDR3 is made up of 16 amino acids. V lost 0 bases and J 8 bases, leaving 17 bases between the germline ends. This specimen was CD8+ T cells from cultured PBMCs, taken from culture after CMV antigen stimulation. The clonotype originates from a human donor in good health (CMV status not recorded). Some clones in this sample may be carry-over from other donors' samples. The V gene is TRBV15, the J gene TRBJ2-4; D is unclear. The CDR3 region has the DNA TGTGCCACCAGCAGAGACCGAACGGTTTCAGGTGACATTCAGTACTTC. It encodes CATSRDRTVSGDIQYF.